Reported below is one T cell receptor beta chain. The antigen remains unidentified. Researchers prepared the TRB cDNA libraries using 5' RACE with UMI labels. TCRdb reprocessed the 5' RACE reads; each CDR3 protein has one entry and no DNA is given. Its listing shows about 81,000 distinct CDR3 sequences. The sample belongs to a study of CXCR3-negative and CXCR3-positive naive CD8 T cells. Germline loops: CDR1 SEHNR, CDR2 FQNEAQ (reference sequence). The CDR3 covers 15 residues. General observations from the study: More hydrophobic TRB CDR3s occurred in CXCR3-positive than in CXCR3-negative naive cells. The study found that naive CXCR3-negative and CXCR3-positive cells shared TRBV-TRBJ usage, while memory cells differed.

This TCR derives from a human donor in good health. Some clones in this sample may be carry-over from other donors' samples. Sequencing used naive CXCR3- CD8+ T cells from blood. Subset reported: CD45RO-CCR7+CD27+CD95- naive CD8+ T cells lacking CXCR3 (TNR3-). The chain uses TRBV7-9 and TRBJ2-7; TCRdb returns TRBD1, unconfirmable since there is no DNA. The CDR3: CASSLSGTGYDEQYF.